This is a list of T cell receptor beta chains from one sample in a study of tumor and adjacent non-tumor tissue in lung cancer. MiXCR, run by TCRdb on the multiplex PCR reads, gives a single entry per CDR3 protein. The sample records about 110,000 distinct CDR3 sequences, roughly 80% being singletons. The specimen sequenced was lung tumor tissue. Every receptor here comes from a woman aged 55-70 years with non-small cell lung cancer. The CDR3 runs from the conserved cysteine through the conserved F or W. D genes are given only for firm matches. Some rows have no size entry. The others give once, few or many, or a class for an expanded clone.

CAGRTGGDGELFF | TGTGCCGGCAGAACGGGGGGTGACGGGGAGCTGTTTTTT | TRBV6-2/TRBV6-3 | TRBD2 | TRBJ2-2 | NA
CASSQDAGGAGETQYF | TGCGCCAGCAGCCAAGACGCCGGGGGCGCCGGAGAGACCCAGTACTTC | TRBV4-3 | NA | TRBJ2-5 | few
CASRPPGTNIEAFF | TGTGCCAGCAGACCACCAGGGACGAACATTGAAGCTTTCTTT | TRBV6-5 | NA | TRBJ1-1 | NA
CASSQGEGGPLNEQFF | TGTGCCAGCAGCCAAGGTGAGGGAGGACCGTTGAATGAGCAGTTCTTC | TRBV4-2 | NA | TRBJ2-1 | NA
CVSSLVRGSGTQYF | TGTGTCAGCAGCCTAGTCAGGGGCTCGGGTACGCAGTATTTT | TRBV11-2 | NA | TRBJ2-3 | once
CASRLGHTYEEYF | TGTGCCAGCAGATTGGGACACACCTATGAGGAGTACTTC | TRBV4-2 | NA | TRBJ2-7 | NA
CVSSRYWSQPQHF | TGTGTCAGCTCCCGGTACTGGAGTCAGCCCCAGCATTTT | TRBV11-2 | NA | TRBJ1-5 | NA
CASCQDPQALSHTF | TGCGCCAGCTGCCAAGATCCCCAGGCTTTGAGCCACACCTTC | TRBV4-3 | NA | TRBJ1-2 | once
CASSNRTGQNSPLHF | TGTGCCAGCAGTAATCGGACAGGGCAAAATTCACCCCTCCACTTT | TRBV12-3/TRBV12-4 | TRBD1 | TRBJ1-6 | NA
CATLWTSGSYEQYF | TGTGCCACCCTTTGGACTAGCGGGAGCTACGAGCAGTACTTC | TRBV10-3 | TRBD2 | TRBJ2-7 | NA
CSAREGLGGAYNEQFF | TGCAGTGCTAGAGAGGGTCTAGGGGGGGCGTACAATGAACAGTTCTTC | TRBV20-1 | NA | TRBJ2-1 | once
CAGRTGQWRVKNIQYF | TGCGCCGGCAGGACGGGACAGTGGAGAGTCAAAAACATTCAGTACTTC | TRBV10-1 | TRBD1 | TRBJ2-4 | NA
CACSLSTWTAEQYF | TGTGCCTGCAGCTTATCAACCTGGACAGCCGAGCAGTACTTC | TRBV11-2 | NA | TRBJ2-7 | NA
CASSLGPLWDTQCF | TGTGCCAGCAGCTTGGGACCACTGTGGGATACGCAGTGTTTT | TRBV5-5 | NA | TRBJ2-3 | NA
CASRLSSGGARNTQYF | TGTGCCAGCAGACTTAGTAGCGGGGGGGCCAGGAATACGCAGTATTTT | TRBV6-5 | TRBD2 | TRBJ2-3 | few
CSVRSEQFF | TGCAGCGTCAGGAGTGAGCAGTTCTTC | TRBV29-1 | NA | TRBJ2-1 | NA
CASSQGTGGAEQYF | TGCGCCAGCAGCCAAGGGACAGGGGGCGCGGAGCAGTACTTC | TRBV4-1 | TRBD1 | TRBJ2-7 | many
CASNSTGVTEKLFF | TGTGCCAGCAATTCGACAGGGGTGACTGAAAAACTGTTTTTT | TRBV28 | TRBD1 | TRBJ1-4 | NA
CASRTLGQGGEAFF | TGTGCCAGCAGGACCCTAGGACAGGGCGGTGAAGCTTTCTTT | TRBV11-2 | TRBD1 | TRBJ1-1 | NA
CSVEGGRGETQYF | TGCAGTGTTGAGGGGGGCCGTGGAGAGACCCAGTACTTC | TRBV20-1 | NA | TRBJ2-5 | NA
CTSSLVGQGDVFF | TGTACCAGCAGCTTAGTGGGGCAGGGGGATGTATTCTTC | TRBV11-3 | TRBD1 | TRBJ2-1 | NA
CASSFGIAGVTDTQYF | TGCGCCAGCAGCTTTGGGATAGCGGGAGTCACAGATACGCAGTATTTT | TRBV5-1 | TRBD2 | TRBJ2-3 | many
CASSRDRGMAQHF | TGTGCCAGCTCCCGGGACAGGGGTATGGCCCAACATTTT | TRBV11-2 | TRBD1 | TRBJ1-5 | NA
CASSFFNQKTQYF | TGTGCAAGCAGCTTTTTCAACCAAAAGACCCAGTACTTC | TRBV5-4 | NA | TRBJ2-5 | once
CASSFRGTAIFGSTIYF | TGTGCCAGCAGCTTCCGCGGGACAGCAATCTTCGGAAGCACCATATATTTT | TRBV11-2 | TRBD1 | TRBJ1-3 | NA
CASRGGLQPQHF | TGTGCCAGCCGCGGGGGGTTGCAGCCCCAGCATTTT | TRBV6-6 | NA | TRBJ1-5 | many
CTNSQGTRGKATDTQYF | TGTACCAACAGCCAAGGAACTCGCGGGAAAGCCACAGATACGCAGTATTTT | TRBV14 | NA | TRBJ2-3 | NA
CASSPTGLAGTRLF | TGCGCCAGCAGCCCCACGGGGCTAGCGGGGACCAGGCTCTTC | TRBV4-1 | TRBD2 | TRBJ2-1 | NA
CASSYLLAGPTRVNTGELFF | TGTGCCAGCAGTTACTTGTTAGCGGGACCCACGCGGGTTAACACCGGGGAGCTGTTTTTT | TRBV6-2/TRBV6-3 | TRBD2 | TRBJ2-2 | many
CVSSSAETFIYNEQFF | TGCGTCAGCAGCTCAGCGGAGACTTTTATATACAATGAGCAGTTCTTC | TRBV12-3/TRBV12-4 | NA | TRBJ2-1 | NA
CARSITDTQYF | TGTGCCAGAAGCATTACAGATACGCAGTATTTT | TRBV11-2 | NA | TRBJ2-3 | NA
CNARAADPPLNSYNEQFF | TGCAATGCTAGAGCAGCGGATCCACCCCTTAACTCATACAATGAGCAGTTCTTC | TRBV20-1 | NA | TRBJ2-1 | NA
CASSLIRQAGVTNTGELFF | TGTGCCAGCAGCTTAATCAGGCAAGCGGGAGTAACGAACACCGGGGAGCTGTTTTTT | TRBV7-8 | TRBD2 | TRBJ2-2 | NA
CASRLGHSYEHYF | TGTGCCAGCAGATTGGGACATTCCTACGAGCACTACTTC | TRBV4-2 | NA | TRBJ2-7 | NA
CASSLPGALYEQYF | TGTGCCAGCAGCTTGCCGGGGGCGCTTTACGAGCAATACTTC | TRBV11-2 | NA | TRBJ2-7 | NA
CVSILDTGTYEQYF | TGTGTCAGCATCTTAGATACAGGAACCTACGAGCAGTACTTC | TRBV11-3 | NA | TRBJ2-7 | few
CASDHLAGGANEQLF | TGTGCCAGTGACCACTTAGCGGGGGGGGCCAATGAGCAGTTGTTC | TRBV11-3 | TRBD2 | TRBJ2-1 | NA
CSVWEGGAFYKQYF | TGCAGCGTTTGGGAGGGAGGCGCTTTCTACAAACAGTACTTC | TRBV29-1 | TRBD2 | TRBJ2-7 | NA
CASCKTTLSGANVLTF | TGTGCCAGCTGCAAGACAACCCTCTCTGGGGCCAACGTCCTGACTTTC | TRBV5-6 | NA | TRBJ2-6 | NA
CASSQVGVGPYEQNF | TGCGCCAGCAGCCAAGTTGGGGTTGGCCCATATGAGCAGAACTTC | TRBV4-3 | NA | TRBJ2-7 | NA
CACSRDRNTEAFF | TGTGCCTGTAGCAGGGACCGCAACACTGAAGCTTTCTTT | TRBV11-1 | NA | TRBJ1-1 | once
CVRSLVLAGPSYEQYF | TGTGTCAGAAGCTTAGTATTAGCGGGGCCCTCCTACGAGCAGTACTTC | TRBV11-2 | TRBD2 | TRBJ2-7 | NA
CGIRRDNFETQYF | TGTGGCATCAGGCGTGACAATTTCGAGACCCAGTACTTC | TRBV10-3 | NA | TRBJ2-5 | NA
CASSIWTGSGGYTF | TGTGCCAGCAGCATATGGACAGGATCCGGGGGCTACACCTTC | TRBV11-2 | TRBD1 | TRBJ1-2 | NA
CAISRGGPGGYEQYF | TGTGCCATCAGTAGGGGGGGGCCCGGCGGTTACGAGCAGTACTTC | TRBV10-3 | NA | TRBJ2-7 | NA
CVSSPGRGSYEQYF | TGTGTCAGCAGCCCCGGACGGGGTTCCTACGAGCAGTACTTC | TRBV11-3 | NA | TRBJ2-7 | NA
CASSATATATDTQFF | TGTGCCAGCAGCGCCACCGCGACGGCCACTGATACGCAGTTTTTT | TRBV11-2 | NA | TRBJ2-3 | NA
CVSQTDRGIEAFF | TGTGTCAGCCAAACAGACAGGGGAATTGAAGCTTTCTTT | TRBV6-1 | TRBD1 | TRBJ1-1 | once
CASRLGGNYGHTF | TGTGCCAGCAGATTGGGCGGAAACTATGGCCACACCTTC | TRBV6-5 | NA | TRBJ1-2 | NA
CASSSPLRGGSTDTQYF | TGTGCCAGTAGCTCCCCCCTGAGGGGGGGAAGCACAGATACGCAGTATTTC | TRBV11-1 | NA | TRBJ2-3 | few
CASSFTYRAGSNDQFF | TGTGCCAGCAGCTTTACCTACAGGGCGGGGTCCAATGACCAGTTCTTC | TRBV11-3 | NA | TRBJ2-1 | NA
CASCCGPGFNEQFF | TGTGCCAGCTGTTGTGGTCCGGGGTTCAATGAGCAGTTCTTC | TRBV6-2/TRBV6-3 | NA | TRBJ2-1 | NA
CASSSGQFSYEQYF | TGTGCCAGCAGCTCGGGACAGTTCTCCTACGAGCAGTACTTC | TRBV5-4 | TRBD1 | TRBJ2-7 | many
CATSDLQGNTGELFF | TGTGCCACCAGTGACTTACAGGGCAACACCGGGGAGCTGTTTTTT | TRBV24-1 | NA | TRBJ2-2 | many
CASSAEGDYGYTF | TGTGCCAGCAGTGCTGAGGGTGACTATGGCTACACCTTC | TRBV6-1 | NA | TRBJ1-2 | many
CASSSGHEAFF | TGTGCCAGCAGCTCGGGACATGAAGCTTTCTTT | TRBV6-7 | NA | TRBJ1-1 | NA
CNARQLAGDLEQYF | TGTAATGCTAGACAACTAGCGGGAGACCTCGAGCAGTACTTC | TRBV20-1 | TRBD2 | TRBJ2-7 | few